The text below deals with one TCR beta chain. Its antigen is still unknown. Produced via immunoSEQ multiplex PCR; TCRdb's table is partial and in-frame only. This table holds about 380,000 clones, just over 95% found once. The data were obtained in a study of shared clonotypes between healthy human individuals. Study results and limitations: Only blood underwent sampling, and tissue repertoires likely differ. A generally larger estimated richness was seen in naive subsets than in memory subsets.

Adult donors, all healthy and HIV-negative, had no recent acute infections or vaccinations. Nashville, Tennessee was home to all donors, who were Caucasian adults. The germline V and J ends were trimmed by 6 bases and 5 bases, with 20 bases remaining between them. The V gene's germline CDR1 is MNHEY and CDR2 SVGAGI. This CDR3 is built from 15 residues. The chain employs TRBV6-5 and TRBJ2-7, with D perhaps being TRBD1 or TRBD2 (5 bases each). Sequenced sample: memory CD8+ T cells sorted from blood. Subset defined: CD45RO+ cells pooled with CCR7-negative TemRA cells. The receptor was derived from a man aged 25-45 years in good health. CDR3 region: CASRGDGGSRDEQYF. The CDR3 bases are TGTGCCAGCAGAGGGGATGGGGGATCCAGGGACGAGCAGTACTTC.